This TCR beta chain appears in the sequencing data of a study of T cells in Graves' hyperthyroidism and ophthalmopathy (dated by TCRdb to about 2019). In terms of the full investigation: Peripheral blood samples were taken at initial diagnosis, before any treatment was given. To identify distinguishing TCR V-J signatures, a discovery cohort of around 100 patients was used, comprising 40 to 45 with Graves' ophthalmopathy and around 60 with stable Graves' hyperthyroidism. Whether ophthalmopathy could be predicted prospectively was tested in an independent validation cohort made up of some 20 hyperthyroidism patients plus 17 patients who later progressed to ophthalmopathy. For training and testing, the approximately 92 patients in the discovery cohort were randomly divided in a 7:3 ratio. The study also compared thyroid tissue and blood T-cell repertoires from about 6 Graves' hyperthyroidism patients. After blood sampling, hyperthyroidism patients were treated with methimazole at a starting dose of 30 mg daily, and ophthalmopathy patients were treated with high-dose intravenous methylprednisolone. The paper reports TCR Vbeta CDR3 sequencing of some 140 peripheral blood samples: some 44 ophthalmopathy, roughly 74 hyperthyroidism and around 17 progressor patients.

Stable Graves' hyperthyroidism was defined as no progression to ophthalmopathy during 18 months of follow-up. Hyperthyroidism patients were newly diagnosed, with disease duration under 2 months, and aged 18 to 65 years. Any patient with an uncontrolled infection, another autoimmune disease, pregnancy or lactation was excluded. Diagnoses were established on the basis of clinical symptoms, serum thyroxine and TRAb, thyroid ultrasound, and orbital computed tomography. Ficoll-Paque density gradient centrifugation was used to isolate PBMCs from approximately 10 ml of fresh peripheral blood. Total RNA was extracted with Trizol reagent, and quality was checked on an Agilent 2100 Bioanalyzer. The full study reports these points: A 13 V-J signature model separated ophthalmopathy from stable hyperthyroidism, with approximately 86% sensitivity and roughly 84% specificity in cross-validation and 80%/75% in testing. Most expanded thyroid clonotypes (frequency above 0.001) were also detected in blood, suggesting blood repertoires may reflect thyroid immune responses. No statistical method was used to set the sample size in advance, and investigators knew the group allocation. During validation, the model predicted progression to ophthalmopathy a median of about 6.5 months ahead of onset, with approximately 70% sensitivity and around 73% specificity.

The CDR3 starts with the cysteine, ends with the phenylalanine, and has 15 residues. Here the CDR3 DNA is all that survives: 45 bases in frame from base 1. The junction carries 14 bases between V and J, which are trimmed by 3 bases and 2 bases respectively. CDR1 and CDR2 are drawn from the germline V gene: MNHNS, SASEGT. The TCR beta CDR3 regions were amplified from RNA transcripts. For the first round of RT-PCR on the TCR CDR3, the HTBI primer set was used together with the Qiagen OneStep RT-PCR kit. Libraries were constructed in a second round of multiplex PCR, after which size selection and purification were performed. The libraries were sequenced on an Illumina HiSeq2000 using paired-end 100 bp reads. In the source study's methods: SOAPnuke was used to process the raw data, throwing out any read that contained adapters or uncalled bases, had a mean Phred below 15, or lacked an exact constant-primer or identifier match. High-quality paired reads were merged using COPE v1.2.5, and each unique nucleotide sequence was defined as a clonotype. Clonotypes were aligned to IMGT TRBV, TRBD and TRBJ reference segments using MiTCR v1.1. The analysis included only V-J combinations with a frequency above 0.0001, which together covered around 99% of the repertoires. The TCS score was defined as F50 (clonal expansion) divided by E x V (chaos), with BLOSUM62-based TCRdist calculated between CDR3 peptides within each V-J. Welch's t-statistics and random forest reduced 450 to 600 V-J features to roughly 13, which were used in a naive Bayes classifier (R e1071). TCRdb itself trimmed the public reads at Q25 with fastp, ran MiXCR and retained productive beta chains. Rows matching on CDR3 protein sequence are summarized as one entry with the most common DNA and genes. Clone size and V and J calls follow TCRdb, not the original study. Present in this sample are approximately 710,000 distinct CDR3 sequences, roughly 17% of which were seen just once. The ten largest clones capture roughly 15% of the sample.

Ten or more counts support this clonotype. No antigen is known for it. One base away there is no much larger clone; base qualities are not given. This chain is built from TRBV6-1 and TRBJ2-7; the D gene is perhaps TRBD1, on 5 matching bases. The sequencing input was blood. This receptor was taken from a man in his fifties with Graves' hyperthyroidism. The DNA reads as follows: TGTGCCAGCAGTGACAGTACCCCAGGGACCTACGAGCAGTACTTC. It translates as CASSDSTPGTYEQYF.